The 12 T cell receptor beta chains reported below all come from one sample, sequenced in a study of T cells in Graves' hyperthyroidism and ophthalmopathy. Regions amplified from RNA transcripts were the TCR beta CDR3 regions. TCR CDR3 regions were first amplified by RT-PCR with HTBI primers. From the multiplex PCR reads, TCRdb called clonotypes with MiXCR, one entry per CDR3 protein. The sample lists some 760,000 distinct CDR3 sequences, about 14% occurring once. Sample: blood. Receptors originate from a woman between 18 and 29 years old with Graves' hyperthyroidism.

Remarks on this clonotype: Given a much more abundant clone one base away, this may be a read error. The rearrangement links TRBV11-2 to TRBJ2-2; D not certain. Per germline, CDR1 SGHAT and CDR2 FQNNGV. The ends were cut back, 5 bases at V and 4 bases at J, with 8 bases in the middle. The CDR3 has 13 residues. CDR3 coding DNA: TGTGCCAGCAGCACCGATGGCACCGGGGAGCTGTTTTTT. Residues: CASSTDGTGELFF.

This chain uses TRBV13 with TRBJ1-4; D remains unclear. Germline V lookup: CDR1 PRHDT, CDR2 FYEKMQ (reference sequence). The V and J ends lost 4 bases and 7 bases respectively, with 19 bases between them. This CDR3 is built from 16 residues. The CDR3 DNA reads TGTGCCAGCAGCTCTCCCACTGGGAAAATTTCTGAAAAACTGTTTTTT. It is translated as CASSSPTGKISEKLFF.

This clonotype was seen a handful of times. The chain joins TRBV7-9 to TRBJ2-1; 9 nucleotides align to TRBD2. J gave up 8 bases and V 5 bases, and 10 bases lay outside the gene matches. Germline CDR1 and CDR2: SEHNR and FQNEAQ (reference sequence). The CDR3 is 15 amino acids. CDR3 sequence (DNA): TGTGCCAGCAGCCTCGGGACTAGCTTCAGAGATGAGCAGTTCTTC. This gives the protein CASSLGTSFRDEQFF.

The chain employs TRBV6-1 and TRBJ2-1; D gene uncertain. The V gene's germline CDR1 is MNHNS and CDR2 SASEGT. This CDR3 contains 11 residues. Deletions cut 3 bases from V and 10 bases from J, with 7 bases between. CDR3 residues: CASSDGGEQFF. For the CDR3, the DNA is TGTGCCAGCAGTGACGGTGGGGAGCAGTTCTTC.

This clonotype was counted ten times or more. The gene calls are TRBV6-2 or TRBV6-3 and TRBJ2-3; 7 bases match TRBD2. The CDR3 contains 20 residues. V shed 5 bases, J shed 6 bases, and the junction held 26 bases outside the gene matches. Germline V gene sequence: CDR1 MNHEY, CDR2 SVGEGT. CDR3: CASSQSRITSVVRRWDTQYF. DNA of the CDR3: TGTGCCAGCAGTCAGAGCCGGATTACTAGCGTTGTTAGGAGGTGGGATACGCAGTATTTT.

This rearrangement joins TRBV19 to TRBJ2-1; 14 nucleotides agree with TRBD2. V trimming: 7 bases; J trimming: 8 bases; junction bases outside the gene matches: 4. Germline V gene lookup returns CDR1 LNHDA and CDR2 SQIVND (reference sequence). The CDR3 spans 14 residues. The CDR3: CASKGTSGRDEQFF. The DNA of the CDR3 is TGTGCCAGTAAGGGGACTAGCGGGAGAGATGAGCAGTTCTTC.

This clonotype was counted ten times or more. CDR3 sequence: CASSPNPPDRYYNEQFF. The CDR3 DNA sequence: TGTGCCAGCTCACCGAACCCGCCAGACAGATATTACAATGAGCAGTTCTTC. The chain recombines TRBV18 with TRBJ2-1, with TRBD1 as a possible D gene (5 bases). The germline V gene has CDR1 KGHSH and CDR2 LQKENI. Trimming removed 3 bases at V and 4 bases at J, with 19 bases between. The CDR3 runs to 17 residues.

The chain combines TRBV2 with TRBJ1-5; tentatively, D is TRBD1 (6 bases). Trimming took 1 base from V and 7 from J, leaving 11 bases between them. This CDR3 contains 14 residues. CDR1 SNHLY and CDR2 FYNNEI come from the germline V gene. This CDR3 is CASSEGQARQPQHF. CDR3 sequence (DNA): TGTGCCAGCAGTGAAGGACAGGCAAGACAGCCCCAGCATTTT.

This clonotype occurred a few times. The V call is TRBV20-1, the J call TRBJ2-7, with D unresolved. The V end lost 3 bases, the J end lost 1 base, and 13 bases lay between the germline ends. CDR3 length: 14 residues. Germline CDR1 reads DFQATT; CDR2 reads SNEGSKA (reference sequence). In DNA form, the CDR3 reads TGCAGTGCTAGCTTCCCACGAAGATCCTACGAGCAGTACTTC. Translation gives CSASFPRRSYEQYF.

This clonotype has a handful of counts. The V and J genes are TRBV5-1 and TRBJ2-5; D is ambiguous. V lost 4 bases, J lost 3 bases, and 10 bases lay in between. The CDR3 consists of 13 residues. Germline CDR1 and CDR2: SGHRS and YFSETQ. The CDR3 sequence: CASSVGPEETQYF. The CDR3 DNA reads as TGCGCCAGCAGCGTCGGACCCGAAGAGACCCAGTACTTC.

The rearrangement joins TRBV5-1 to TRBJ1-1; 11 nucleotides match TRBD1. The CDR3 length is 18 residues. Germline V gives CDR1 SGHRS, CDR2 YFSETQ. Germline trimming cut 4 bases from V and 0 bases from J; bases unmatched to any gene: 11. CDR3 protein: CASSQPPGQGVMNTEAFF. The CDR3 DNA sequence: TGCGCCAGCAGCCAACCCCCGGGACAGGGGGTTATGAACACTGAAGCTTTCTTT.

To note about this clonotype: A much larger clone differs from this one at a single base, so this may be a read error. The conserved phenylalanine or tryptophan normally closing the CDR3 is absent here, so this likely arose from a read error. The chain recombines TRBV2 with TRBJ2-7; D gene ambiguous. This CDR3 contains 12 residues. Germline V gives CDR1 SNHLY, CDR2 FYNNEI. Between the trimmed V and J ends, which lost 4 bases and 2 bases, there was a span of 6 bases. The CDR3 protein is CASSGTAYEQYL. Written as DNA, the CDR3 is TGTGCCAGCAGTGGGACGGCCTACGAGCAGTACCTC.